This T cell receptor (beta chain) was identified in a study of B cell selection in AIRE deficiency. Assay used: immunoSEQ multiplex PCR; TCRdb lists only in-frame clones, some missing. In the table there are some 23,000 clones, roughly 98% of which are singletons. CD4+CD127+ cells were sorted as the conventional CD4 T cells. Deletions cut 2 bases from V and 4 bases from J, with 8 bases between. Germline CDR1 MNHNS, CDR2 SASEGT. The CDR3 loop spans 14 amino acids. The origin of this receptor is a human donor with AIRE deficiency. The source material was conventional CD4+ T cells sorted from PBMCs. The rearrangement links TRBV6-1 to TRBJ1-4; the D gene is possibly TRBD1 (5 bases). CDR3 region: CASSEMGLNEKLFF. The CDR3 DNA reads as TGTGCCAGCAGTGAAATGGGACTTAATGAAAAACTGTTTTTT.